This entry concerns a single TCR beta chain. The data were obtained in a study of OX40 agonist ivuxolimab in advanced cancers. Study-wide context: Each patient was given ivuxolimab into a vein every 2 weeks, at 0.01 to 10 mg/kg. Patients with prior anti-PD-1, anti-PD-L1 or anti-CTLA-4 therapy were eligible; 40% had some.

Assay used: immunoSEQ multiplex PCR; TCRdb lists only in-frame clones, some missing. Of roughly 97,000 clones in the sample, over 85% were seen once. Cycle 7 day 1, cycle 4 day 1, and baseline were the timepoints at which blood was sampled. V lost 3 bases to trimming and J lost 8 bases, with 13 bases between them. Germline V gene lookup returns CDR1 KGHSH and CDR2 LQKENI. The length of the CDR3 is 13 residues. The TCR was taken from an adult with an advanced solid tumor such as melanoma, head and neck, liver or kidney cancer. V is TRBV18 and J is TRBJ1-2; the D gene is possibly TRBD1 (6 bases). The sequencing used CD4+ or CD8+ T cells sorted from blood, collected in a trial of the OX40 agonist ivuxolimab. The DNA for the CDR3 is TGTGCCAGCTCACCTGGTGACAGGCGGGGCTACACCTTC. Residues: CASSPGDRRGYTF. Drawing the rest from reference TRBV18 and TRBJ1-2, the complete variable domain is NAGVMQNPRHLVRRRGQEARLRCSPMKGHSHVYWYRQLPEEGLKFMVYLQKENIIDESGMPKERFSAEFPKEGPSILRIQQVVRGDSAAYFCASSPGDRRGYTFGSGTRLTVV.